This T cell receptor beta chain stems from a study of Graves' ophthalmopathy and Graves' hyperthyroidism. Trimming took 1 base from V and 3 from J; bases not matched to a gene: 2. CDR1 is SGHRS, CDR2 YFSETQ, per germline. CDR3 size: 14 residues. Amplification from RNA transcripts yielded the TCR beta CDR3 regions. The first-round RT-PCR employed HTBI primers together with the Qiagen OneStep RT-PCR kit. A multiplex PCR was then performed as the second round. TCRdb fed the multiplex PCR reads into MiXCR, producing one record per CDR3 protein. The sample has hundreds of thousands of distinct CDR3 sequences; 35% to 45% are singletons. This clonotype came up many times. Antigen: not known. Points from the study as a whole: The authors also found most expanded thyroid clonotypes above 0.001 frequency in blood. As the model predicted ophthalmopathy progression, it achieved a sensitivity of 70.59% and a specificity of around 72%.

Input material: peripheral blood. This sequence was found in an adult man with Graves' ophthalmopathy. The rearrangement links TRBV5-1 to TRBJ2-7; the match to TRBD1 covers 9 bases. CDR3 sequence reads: CASSLKGQGYEQYF. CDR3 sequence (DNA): TGCGCCAGCAGCTTGAAGGGACAGGGCTACGAGCAGTACTTC. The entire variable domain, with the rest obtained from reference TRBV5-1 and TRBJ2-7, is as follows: KAGVTQTPRYLIKTRGQQVTLSCSPISGHRSVSWYQQTPGQGLQFLFEYFSETQRNKGNFPGRFSGRQFSNSRSEMNVSTLELGDSALYLCASSLKGQGYEQYFGPGTRLTVT.